This T cell receptor beta chain emerged from a study of OX40 agonist ivuxolimab in advanced cancers. Study summary: Three patients responded partially, comprising one with hepatocellular carcinoma and two with cutaneous melanoma.

Repertoires were generated with immunoSEQ multiplex PCR, while TCRdb's copy carries only in-frame clones and drops some. This table holds about 9,200 clones, 60% to 85% found once. General study points: At doses 0.1 to 3.0 mg/kg, CD4+ and CD8+ clones expanded.

The trim removed 3 bases at V and 6 bases at J, leaving 11 bases unmatched. CDR1 MNHEY and CDR2 SMNVEV come from the germline V gene (reference sequence). The CDR3 totals 17 residues. In regard to this clone: Its antigen is not known.

Peripheral blood came from all dose cohorts at three timepoints. The chain has TRBV27 and TRBJ2-3, with TRBD2 matching over 11 bases. The sequencing used CD4+ or CD8+ T cells sorted from blood, collected in a trial of the OX40 agonist ivuxolimab. The TCR sequence derives from an adult with an advanced solid tumor such as melanoma, head and neck, liver or kidney cancer. CDR3 protein: CASSLMGLADYSDTQYF. The CDR3 bases are TGTGCCAGCAGTTTGATGGGACTAGCGGACTACAGTGATACGCAGTATTTT.